These 15 T cell receptor beta chains were sequenced from one sample in a study of blood T cell repertoires in COVID-19 (dated by TCRdb to 2019 to 2021). Libraries were built with the immunoSEQ multiplex PCR assay. TCRdb re-hosts the immuneACCESS table, in-frame sequences only. Its copies lack some clones; in the studies checked, an unresolved V gene accounts for under half of them, and the cause for the rest is not known. For this sample the table gives approximately 59,000 clones, of which about 81% were detected only once. Together, the top ten hold 15% to 19% of the sample. Sequenced material: peripheral blood. The origin of the receptors is a man older than 75 with acute or convalescent COVID-19.

The rearrangement links TRBV13 to TRBJ2-5; 7 nucleotides agree with TRBD2. The CDR3 has 13 amino acids. V lost 4 bases and J lost 4; bases outside the gene matches: 3. From germline, CDR1 is PRHDT and CDR2 FYEKMQ (reference sequence). CDR3 loop: CASSSPSGETQYF. The CDR3 nucleotides are TGTGCCAGCAGCTCCCCTAGCGGAGAGACCCAGTACTTC.

This chain uses TRBV30 with TRBJ2-7; D unresolved. This CDR3 contains 12 residues. Germline lookup yields CDR1 GTSNPN and CDR2 SVGIG (reference sequence). Trimming took 1 base from V and 4 from J, leaving 8 bases between them. The CDR3 spells CAWSDSRYEQYF. In nucleotides, the CDR3 is TGTGCCTGGAGTGACAGCAGGTACGAGCAGTACTTC.

V usage is TRBV19 and J usage is TRBJ1-1, with 10 bases lining up with TRBD1. Germline values: CDR1 LNHDA, CDR2 SQIVND (reference sequence). V lost 7 bases to trimming and J lost 11 bases; unmatched junction nucleotides: 10. This CDR3 region has 13 residues. CDR3: CASTGTGVRLAFF. The DNA for the CDR3 is TGTGCCAGTACCGGGACAGGGGTTCGGTTGGCTTTCTTT.

The J gene is TRBJ2-5, the V gene TRBV9, with unresolved D. There are 15 residues in the CDR3. V was clipped by 1 base and J by 5 bases, with 15 bases between them. Germline CDR1 and CDR2: SGDLS and YYNGEE. CDR3 amino acids: CASSVTDFEVETQYF. The CDR3 DNA follows: TGTGCCAGCAGCGTAACCGACTTTGAAGTCGAGACCCAGTACTTC.

The sample holds one count of this clone. The rearrangement links TRBV27 to TRBJ1-4; 10 bases agree with TRBD1. This CDR3 has 18 amino acids. Per the germline V gene, CDR1 is MNHEY and CDR2 is SMNVEV (reference sequence). Trimming at V came to 7 bases and at J to 10 bases, leaving 21 bases not matched to a gene. For the CDR3, the DNA is TGTGCCAGCACCGCCCTAGTTTCGTTCGGGACAGGGGCGAGAAAACTGTTTTTT. Translating it yields CASTALVSFGTGARKLFF.

The chain links TRBV5-1 to TRBJ2-7; D is possibly TRBD1 (6 bases). The V and J ends lost 4 bases and 5 bases respectively, with 22 bases between them. CDR3 size: 16 residues. CDR1 is SGHRS and CDR2 is YFSETQ in the germline V gene. DNA for the CDR3: TGCGCCAGCAGCGCCCTTCTTGGGGGCCAGGTGGACGAGCAGTACTTC. It encodes CASSALLGGQVDEQYF.

The gene calls are TRBV6-5 and TRBJ2-7, with 7 bases matching TRBD1. Germline trimming cut 6 bases from V and 5 bases from J; bases unmatched to any gene: 7. This CDR3 has 13 amino acids. CDR1 MNHEY and CDR2 SVGAGI come from the germline V gene. Here the CDR3 reads CASRKTGIDEQYF. Here the CDR3 DNA reads TGTGCCAGCAGGAAGACAGGGATCGACGAGCAGTACTTC.

The chain uses TRBV2 and TRBJ2-3; TRBD2 matches at 12 bases. Germline-derived CDR1 and CDR2 are SNHLY and FYNNEI. J lost 2 bases, V lost 2 bases, and 17 bases had no gene match. There are 21 residues in the CDR3. The CDR3 reads CASSESGTVRTSGANTDTQYF. The CDR3 DNA follows: TGTGCCAGCAGTGAATCGGGGACAGTCCGGACTAGCGGGGCTAACACAGATACGCAGTATTTT. Filled out from reference TRBV2 and TRBJ2-3, the complete variable domain reads EPEVTQTPSHQVTQMGQEVILRCVPISNHLYFYWYRQILGQKVEFLVSFYNNEISEKSEIFDDQFSVERPDGSNFTLKIRSTKLEDSAMYFCASSESGTVRTSGANTDTQYFGPGTRLTVL.

This clone was seen more than once but under ten times. The chain joins TRBV6-2 or TRBV6-3 to TRBJ1-2; maybe TRBD1 (6 bases). Trimming took off 5 bases at V and 4 bases at J, with 11 bases between the two ends. Germline V gene lookup returns CDR1 MNHEY and CDR2 SVGEGT. There are 13 residues in the CDR3. CDR3 sequence: CASSTTGSYGYTF. In DNA form, the CDR3 reads TGTGCCAGCAGTACGACAGGAAGCTATGGCTACACCTTC.

The J gene is TRBJ2-5, the V gene TRBV19; the D is unclear. The CDR3 length is 14 residues. V dropped 5 bases and J dropped 2 bases, with 12 bases sitting between them. CDR1 and CDR2 from the germline V gene are LNHDA and SQIVND (reference sequence). CDR3 in DNA: TGTGCCAGTAGTGACCCTTGGGCTCAAGAGACCCAGTACTTC. It translates to CASSDPWAQETQYF.

This chain links TRBV2 with TRBJ1-2; D perhaps matches TRBD1 (5 bases). Trimming removed 7 bases from V and 7 bases from J, with 16 bases in between. Germline loops: CDR1 SNHLY, CDR2 FYNNEI. The CDR3 spans 13 residues. CDR3 nucleotide sequence: TGTGCCAGCAAGGTCAGGGATTGGGGTGGCTACACCTTC. Amino acid sequence: CASKVRDWGGYTF.

This chain connects TRBV7-9 to TRBJ1-2; 9 positions agree with TRBD1. Germline CDR1 reads SEHNR; CDR2 reads FQNEAQ (reference sequence). The J segment lost 4 bases and the V segment lost 4 bases, leaving 1 base of the junction unmatched. This CDR3 contains 13 residues. CDR3 loop: CASSWGQGYGYTF. The CDR3, as DNA: TGTGCCAGCAGCTGGGGACAGGGCTATGGCTACACCTTC. The whole variable domain, filled in from reference TRBV7-9 and TRBJ1-2, reads DTGVSQNPRHKITKRGQNVTFRCDPISEHNRLYWYRQTLGQGPEFLTYFQNEAQLEKSRLLSDRFSAERPKGSFSTLEIQRTEQGDSAMYLCASSWGQGYGYTFGSGTRLTVV.

This chain links TRBV19 with TRBJ1-6; possible D gene TRBD1, 6 bases. Germline CDR1 is LNHDA and CDR2 is SQIVND (reference sequence). V lost 9 bases, J lost 7 bases, and 13 bases lay in between. The CDR3 is 13 residues long. The CDR3: CASRQDPNSPLHF. The CDR3 region has the DNA TGTGCCAGCAGACAGGACCCAAATTCACCCCTCCACTTT.

The V gene is TRBV29-1, the J gene TRBJ1-1; tentatively, D is TRBD1 (5 bases). Per the germline V gene, CDR1 is SQVTM and CDR2 is ANQGSEA. The CDR3 spans 12 residues. V lost 7 bases, J lost 5 bases, and 14 bases lay in between. The CDR3 DNA reads as TGCAGCGCCGCCTGGGGGGTTACTGAAGCTTTCTTT. It translates to CSAAWGVTEAFF.

The V and J genes are TRBV7-2 and TRBJ1-5; D is ambiguous. In germline, CDR1 is SGHTA, CDR2 FQGNSA. The CDR3 is made up of 13 amino acids. V dropped 3 bases and J dropped 6 bases, with 9 bases sitting between them. CDR3 amino acids: CASSLREGQPQHF. DNA of the CDR3: TGTGCCAGCAGCTTGCGGGAGGGTCAGCCCCAGCATTTT.